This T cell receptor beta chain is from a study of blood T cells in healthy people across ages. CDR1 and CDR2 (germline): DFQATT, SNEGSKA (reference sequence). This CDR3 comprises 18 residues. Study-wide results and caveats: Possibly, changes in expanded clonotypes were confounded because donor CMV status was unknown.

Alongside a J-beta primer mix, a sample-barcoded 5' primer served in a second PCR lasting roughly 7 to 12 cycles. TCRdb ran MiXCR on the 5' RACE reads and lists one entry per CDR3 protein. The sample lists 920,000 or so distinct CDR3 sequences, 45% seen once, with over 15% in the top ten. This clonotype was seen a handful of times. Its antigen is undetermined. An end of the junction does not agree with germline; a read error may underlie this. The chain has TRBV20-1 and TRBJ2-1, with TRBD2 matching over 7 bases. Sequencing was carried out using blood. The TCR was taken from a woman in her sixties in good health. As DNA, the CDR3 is TGCAGTGCTCATCGGGTCGGCGGGAGTAGTGGCACCTACAATGAGCAGTTCTTT. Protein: CSAHRVGGSSGTYNEQFF.